Below, one T cell receptor (beta chain) is given with its context. The antigen remains undetermined. The treatment here: oral pan-JAK inhibitor, 5-10 mg twice daily. The data were taken from a study of CD8+ T cells in alopecia areata. Turning to the study itself: Tofacitinib therapy lasting 6 to 18 months was followed by 6 months off drug. General study findings and limits: Researchers say the link of baseline CD8+ expansion to response remains uncertain, with one nonresponder.

cDNA reverse transcribed from extracted RNA served as the sequencing template. This table comes from immunoSEQ multiplex PCR, and its TCRdb copy is limited to in-frame clones, with some not included. The profile covers about 180,000 clones, with about half appearing a single time and about a tenth taken by the ten largest. Losses at the gene ends were 0 bases for V and 5 bases for J; bases not matched to a gene: 5. Germline V CDR1 and CDR2: SGHRS, YFSETQ. CDR3 length: 16 amino acids. The receptor comes from a human donor with alopecia areata. The J gene is TRBJ2-5, the V gene TRBV5-1; 12 nucleotides match TRBD2. Sample: CD8+ T cells sorted from blood, taken around week 53, from a patient treated with tofacitinib. The CDR3 DNA is TGCGCCAGCAGCTTGGCTAGCGGGGGGGCCTATGAGACCCAGTACTTC. Its translation: CASSLASGGAYETQYF.